This is a list of T cell receptor beta chains from one sample in a study of neoadjuvant anti-PD-1 for oral cavity cancer. Data came from immunoSEQ multiplex PCR; TCRdb stores just in-frame clones and leaves some out. This table holds tens of thousands of clones, roughly 80% found once. This material consisted of PBMCs, taken before nivolumab (anti-PD-1) treatment. The receptors stem from a person between 40 and 85 years old with oral cavity squamous cell carcinoma. The CDR3 runs from the conserved cysteine through the conserved F or W. The D gene is left open where the match is weak. A clone size is listed for some rows: how often the clone was seen (once, few, many), or a class if it is expanded.

cdr3_length: 15
v_call: TRBV6-5
d_call: .
j_call: TRBJ2-3
clone_size: .
cdr3_nt: TGTGCCAGCAGCCCCGAGGGGTTCCGCACAGATACGCAGTATTTT
cdr3_aa: CASSPEGFRTDTQYF

cdr3_length: 14
v_call: TRBV28
d_call: .
j_call: TRBJ1-1
clone_size: .
cdr3_nt: TGTGCCAGCAGTTTTACCAGGACTAACACTGAAGCTTTCTTT
cdr3_aa: CASSFTRTNTEAFF

cdr3_length: 11
v_call: TRBV20-1
d_call: TRBD1
j_call: TRBJ2-1
clone_size: few
cdr3_nt: TGCAGTGCTGAAACAGGGGGCCATCGGTTCTTC
cdr3_aa: CSAETGGHRFF

cdr3_length: 15
v_call: TRBV15
d_call: .
j_call: TRBJ1-1
clone_size: once
cdr3_nt: TGTGCCACCAGCAAACGGGGAGTCATGGCGACTGAAGCTTTCTTT
cdr3_aa: CATSKRGVMATEAFF

cdr3_length: 13
v_call: TRBV6-5
d_call: .
j_call: TRBJ1-1
clone_size: .
cdr3_nt: TGTGCCAGCAGTTTGCTAACCGACACTGAAGCTTTCTTT
cdr3_aa: CASSLLTDTEAFF

cdr3_length: 16
v_call: TRBV5-1
d_call: .
j_call: TRBJ1-1
clone_size: .
cdr3_nt: TGCGCCAGCAGCCCGAACGTTGGGGTTCTTAGCACTGAAGCTTTCTTT
cdr3_aa: CASSPNVGVLSTEAFF

cdr3_length: 17
v_call: TRBV6-1
d_call: TRBD1
j_call: TRBJ1-5
clone_size: .
cdr3_nt: TGTGCCAGCAGTGAGCCCGGGACAGGATGGGGGAATCAGCCCCAGCATTTT
cdr3_aa: CASSEPGTGWGNQPQHF

cdr3_length: 11
v_call: TRBV4-1
d_call: .
j_call: TRBJ1-1
clone_size: .
cdr3_nt: TGCGCCAGCAGCCATCGGGGGCGAGCTTTCTTT
cdr3_aa: CASSHRGRAFF

cdr3_length: 15
v_call: TRBV29-1
d_call: TRBD2
j_call: TRBJ2-5
clone_size: .
cdr3_nt: TGCAGCGTTGGGGGGACTAGCGGGAGAAAAGAGACCCAGTACTTC
cdr3_aa: CSVGGTSGRKETQYF

cdr3_length: 16
v_call: TRBV5-6
d_call: .
j_call: TRBJ2-3
clone_size: .
cdr3_nt: TGTGCCAGCAGACGTGCGGGCTCCTCAAGCACAGATACGCAGTATTTT
cdr3_aa: CASRRAGSSSTDTQYF

cdr3_length: 13
v_call: TRBV30
d_call: TRBD2
j_call: TRBJ2-1
clone_size: .
cdr3_nt: TGTGCCTGGAGTACTAGCGGGAGAAATGAGCAGTTCTTC
cdr3_aa: CAWSTSGRNEQFF

cdr3_length: 16
v_call: TRBV27
d_call: .
j_call: TRBJ2-3
clone_size: .
cdr3_nt: TGTGCCAGCAGTGGCATAGGGGCCGGGGATACAGATACGCAGTATTTT
cdr3_aa: CASSGIGAGDTDTQYF

cdr3_length: 14
v_call: TRBV11-2
d_call: .
j_call: TRBJ2-5
clone_size: .
cdr3_nt: TGTGCCAGCAGCGTACAGGGGGGGAAAGAGACCCAGTACTTC
cdr3_aa: CASSVQGGKETQYF

cdr3_length: 12
v_call: TRBV7-8
d_call: .
j_call: TRBJ1-3
clone_size: once
cdr3_nt: TGTGCCAGCAGTCGGGACAGAAACACCATATATTTT
cdr3_aa: CASSRDRNTIYF

cdr3_length: 14
v_call: TRBV29-1
d_call: .
j_call: TRBJ2-3
clone_size: .
cdr3_nt: TGCAGCGTTGGCCTAGCACCTAGCACAGATACGCAGTATTTT
cdr3_aa: CSVGLAPSTDTQYF

cdr3_length: 14
v_call: TRBV5-1
d_call: TRBD1
j_call: TRBJ2-7
clone_size: .
cdr3_nt: TGCGCCAGCAGCTTGGACAGGGGGCGGAACGAGCAGTACTTC
cdr3_aa: CASSLDRGRNEQYF

cdr3_length: 13
v_call: TRBV5-4
d_call: .
j_call: TRBJ1-2
clone_size: .
cdr3_nt: TGTGCCAGCAGCCCGCAGGGGACTTATGGCTACACCTTC
cdr3_aa: CASSPQGTYGYTF

cdr3_length: 13
v_call: TRBV6-1
d_call: TRBD1
j_call: TRBJ2-7
clone_size: .
cdr3_nt: TGTGCCAGCAGTGGACAGGGTCGCGGCGAGCAGTACTTC
cdr3_aa: CASSGQGRGEQYF

cdr3_length: 14
v_call: TRBV12-5
d_call: .
j_call: TRBJ1-1
clone_size: .
cdr3_nt: TGTGCTAGTGCCCCGGGGGGCGCGGGCACTGAAGCTTTCTTT
cdr3_aa: CASAPGGAGTEAFF

cdr3_length: 16
v_call: TRBV2
d_call: TRBD2
j_call: TRBJ2-7
clone_size: .
cdr3_nt: TGTGCCAGCAGTGAGACCCTAGCGGCAGGACGGGACGAGCAGTACTTC
cdr3_aa: CASSETLAAGRDEQYF

cdr3_length: 14
v_call: TRBV2
d_call: TRBD2
j_call: TRBJ2-3
clone_size: .
cdr3_nt: TGTGCCAGCAGCACTAGCGGGAACTCAGATACGCAGTATTTT
cdr3_aa: CASSTSGNSDTQYF

cdr3_length: 11
v_call: TRBV19
d_call: .
j_call: TRBJ2-7
clone_size: .
cdr3_nt: TGTGCCTGCGATCGGGGATACGAGCAGTACTTC
cdr3_aa: CACDRGYEQYF

cdr3_length: 16
v_call: TRBV6-6
d_call: TRBD1
j_call: TRBJ1-5
clone_size: .
cdr3_nt: TGTGCCAGCAGTTACTCCGAAAGGGGGCGCGATCAGCCCCAGCATTTT
cdr3_aa: CASSYSERGRDQPQHF

cdr3_length: 12
v_call: TRBV7-6
d_call: TRBD1
j_call: TRBJ1-2
clone_size: .
cdr3_nt: TGTGCCAGCAGCTTAGACGGTGTGGGACAGACCTTC
cdr3_aa: CASSLDGVGQTF

cdr3_length: 12
v_call: TRBV5-1
d_call: .
j_call: TRBJ2-3
clone_size: .
cdr3_nt: TGCGCCAGCAGCTGGGGGGCGGATACGCAGTATTTT
cdr3_aa: CASSWGADTQYF

cdr3_length: 13
v_call: TRBV7-9
d_call: .
j_call: TRBJ2-7
clone_size: .
cdr3_nt: TGTGCCAGCAGCTCCAGGATTGGGGAGGAGCAGTACTTC
cdr3_aa: CASSSRIGEEQYF

cdr3_length: 16
v_call: TRBV11-2
d_call: TRBD1
j_call: TRBJ1-5
clone_size: .
cdr3_nt: TGTGCCAGCAGCCCAGCAGGACAGGGCCTGGGGGAGCCCCAGCATTTT
cdr3_aa: CASSPAGQGLGEPQHF

cdr3_length: 13
v_call: TRBV6-5
d_call: TRBD2
j_call: TRBJ2-1
clone_size: .
cdr3_nt: TGTGCCAGCACCCTCAACGAGGGAGGGGAGCAGTTCTTC
cdr3_aa: CASTLNEGGEQFF

cdr3_length: 16
v_call: TRBV5-8
d_call: TRBD1
j_call: TRBJ1-1
clone_size: .
cdr3_nt: TGTGCCAGCAGCCGGGGACAGGGGGCCGGCTACACTGAAGCTTTCTTT
cdr3_aa: CASSRGQGAGYTEAFF

cdr3_length: 15
v_call: TRBV11-1
d_call: TRBD2
j_call: TRBJ2-1
clone_size: .
cdr3_nt: TGTGCCAGCAGCCATGCCGGGACTAGCGGCAATGAGCAGTTCTTC
cdr3_aa: CASSHAGTSGNEQFF

cdr3_length: 13
v_call: TRBV19
d_call: .
j_call: TRBJ1-5
clone_size: .
cdr3_nt: TGTGCCAGTAGTCGCTTCCCAGACCAGCCCCAGCATTTT
cdr3_aa: CASSRFPDQPQHF

cdr3_length: 15
v_call: TRBV29-1
d_call: TRBD2
j_call: TRBJ2-7
clone_size: few
cdr3_nt: TGCAGCGTTGCCCCTAGCGGGAGCTCCTTTGGGGAGCAGTACTTC
cdr3_aa: CSVAPSGSSFGEQYF

cdr3_length: 10
v_call: TRBV2
d_call: .
j_call: TRBJ2-7
clone_size: once
cdr3_nt: TGTGCCAGCACCCGTTACGAGCAGTACTTC
cdr3_aa: CASTRYEQYF

cdr3_length: 13
v_call: TRBV30
d_call: .
j_call: TRBJ1-2
clone_size: .
cdr3_nt: TGTGCCTGGAGTCCAGGACACAACTATGGCTACACCTTC
cdr3_aa: CAWSPGHNYGYTF

cdr3_length: 14
v_call: TRBV5-6
d_call: .
j_call: TRBJ1-1
clone_size: .
cdr3_nt: TGTGCCAGCAGCTGGGGACGGCAGAACACTGAAGCTTTCTTT
cdr3_aa: CASSWGRQNTEAFF

cdr3_length: 15
v_call: TRBV2
d_call: .
j_call: TRBJ1-4
clone_size: once
cdr3_nt: TGTGCCAGCAGTGCCCTAGGGGGGGGAGTAAAAAAACTGTTTTTT
cdr3_aa: CASSALGGGVKKLFF

cdr3_length: 14
v_call: TRBV13
d_call: TRBD1
j_call: TRBJ1-3
clone_size: .
cdr3_nt: TGTGCCAGCAGCAACAGGGGTACTGGAAACACCATATATTTT
cdr3_aa: CASSNRGTGNTIYF

cdr3_length: 14
v_call: TRBV7-8
d_call: .
j_call: TRBJ2-1
clone_size: .
cdr3_nt: TGTGCCAGCAGCTTAGACTCGGCCACCAATGAGCAGTTCTTC
cdr3_aa: CASSLDSATNEQFF

cdr3_length: 14
v_call: TRBV5-6
d_call: .
j_call: TRBJ2-7
clone_size: .
cdr3_nt: TGTGCCAGCAGCTTGAGTAGCAGATCCCACGAGCAGTACTTC
cdr3_aa: CASSLSSRSHEQYF

cdr3_length: 15
v_call: TRBV19
d_call: .
j_call: TRBJ1-5
clone_size: few
cdr3_nt: TGTGCCAGTAGTATCGGGGGGCTATACGGTCAGCCCCAGCATTTT
cdr3_aa: CASSIGGLYGQPQHF

cdr3_length: 15
v_call: TRBV5-6
d_call: TRBD1
j_call: TRBJ1-1
clone_size: once
cdr3_nt: TGTGCCAGCAGCTCGAGGGGAGGGGGCGCGTTGGAAGCTTTCTTT
cdr3_aa: CASSSRGGGALEAFF

cdr3_length: 12
v_call: TRBV30
d_call: .
j_call: TRBJ2-7
clone_size: .
cdr3_nt: TGTGCCTGGACGGCATTTACCTACGAGCAGTACTTC
cdr3_aa: CAWTAFTYEQYF

cdr3_length: 14
v_call: TRBV5-1
d_call: TRBD2
j_call: TRBJ2-1
clone_size: .
cdr3_nt: TGCGCCAGCAGTATGGGACTAGCTTTGAATGAGCAGTTCTTC
cdr3_aa: CASSMGLALNEQFF

cdr3_length: 15
v_call: TRBV5-6
d_call: TRBD1
j_call: TRBJ2-1
clone_size: .
cdr3_nt: TGTGCCAGCAGCTTAATAGACAGGGCGGAGAATGAGCAGTTCTTC
cdr3_aa: CASSLIDRAENEQFF

cdr3_length: 15
v_call: TRBV5-6
d_call: TRBD2
j_call: TRBJ2-7
clone_size: .
cdr3_nt: TGTGCCAGCAGCTCGGGACTAGCGGTCTCCCACGAGCAGTACTTC
cdr3_aa: CASSSGLAVSHEQYF

cdr3_length: 16
v_call: TRBV19
d_call: TRBD1
j_call: TRBJ1-1
clone_size: few
cdr3_nt: TGTGCCAGTAGGGAACCGACAGGGGGCCGTCCCTTGGCCGCTTTCTTT
cdr3_aa: CASREPTGGRPLAAFF

cdr3_length: 11
v_call: TRBV20-1
d_call: .
j_call: TRBJ2-3
clone_size: .
cdr3_nt: TGCAGTGCTAGCCTCCAAGATACGCAGTATTTT
cdr3_aa: CSASLQDTQYF

cdr3_length: 13
v_call: TRBV25-1
d_call: .
j_call: TRBJ1-1
clone_size: .
cdr3_nt: TGTGCCAGCAGTGATGGGGGGAGAACTGAAGCTTTCTTT
cdr3_aa: CASSDGGRTEAFF

cdr3_length: 18
v_call: TRBV15
d_call: .
j_call: TRBJ2-2
clone_size: .
cdr3_nt: TGTGCCACCAGCAGAGATGCTAGCTTGTTTGCGAACACCGGGGAGCTGTTTTTT
cdr3_aa: CATSRDASLFANTGELFF

cdr3_length: 14
v_call: TRBV27
d_call: .
j_call: TRBJ2-5
clone_size: once
cdr3_nt: TGTGCCAGCAGTCCGGGACTTTCACAAGAGACCCAGTACTTC
cdr3_aa: CASSPGLSQETQYF

cdr3_length: 13
v_call: TRBV5-4
d_call: .
j_call: TRBJ2-7
clone_size: .
cdr3_nt: TGTGCCTCCCGACGGGGCCTGATGGACGAGCAGTACTTC
cdr3_aa: CASRRGLMDEQYF

cdr3_length: 15
v_call: TRBV28
d_call: TRBD1
j_call: TRBJ1-3
clone_size: once
cdr3_nt: TGTGCCAGCACCCAAGTTCAGGGGGCTGGAAACACCATATATTTT
cdr3_aa: CASTQVQGAGNTIYF

cdr3_length: 16
v_call: TRBV7-6
d_call: .
j_call: TRBJ2-1
clone_size: .
cdr3_nt: TGTGCCAGCAGCTTGGGGGTAGCCGGTTCCTACAATGAGCAGTTCTTC
cdr3_aa: CASSLGVAGSYNEQFF

cdr3_length: 16
v_call: TRBV2
d_call: TRBD2
j_call: TRBJ2-3
clone_size: .
cdr3_nt: TGTGCCAGCAGGTTGGGGACTAGCGATAGCACAGATACGCAGTATTTT
cdr3_aa: CASRLGTSDSTDTQYF